In its sample, the clone carrying this T cell receptor beta chain was seen many times. This sample's TCRbeta library carried unique molecular identifier barcodes. Each CDR3 protein is one row after TCRdb ran MiXCR on the PCR reads. The sample comprises 200,000 to 250,000 distinct CDR3 sequences, 8.2% of which are singletons, and 5% to 8% rests with the top ten. Per germline, CDR1 SGHVS and CDR2 FNYEAQ. The CDR3 consists of 13 residues. The trim removed 0 bases at V and 8 bases at J, leaving 3 bases unmatched. The record originates from a study of T-cell reconstitution after alpha-beta-depleted transplantation in children.

The sequence was collected from a male patient younger than 18 who had a stem cell transplant for acute lymphoblastic leukemia, so the T cells may come from the graft donor. The J gene is TRBJ1-2, the V gene TRBV7-6; the match to TRBD1 covers 7 bases. Sequencing used PBMCs, mostly from graft donor cells, obtained 180 days after TCRalphabeta/CD19-depleted stem cell transplant. CDR3: CASSLAGTVGYTF. Here the CDR3 DNA reads TGTGCCAGCAGCTTAGCTGGGACAGTCGGCTACACCTTC.